These T cell receptor beta chains were read from a single sample in a study of T cell responses to AZD1222 COVID-19 vaccine. Measured with immunoSEQ multiplex PCR; TCRdb has only the in-frame clones, and not every one. The data contain around 120,000 clones, about 92% of them singletons. This specimen consisted of peripheral blood, obtained 28 days after the second AZD1222 dose. Source of these receptors: an adult who received the AZD1222 COVID-19 vaccine. Each CDR3 is given with its conserved first and last residue.

j_gene	v_gene	CDR3aa
TRBJ2-2	TRBV4-3	CASSYSPGNTGELFF
TRBJ2-2	TRBV9	CASSPIDRGRTGELFF
TRBJ1-1	TRBV6-5	CASWSNTEAFF
TRBJ1-2	TRBV6-2/TRBV6-3	CASSYSTGSGGYTF
TRBJ2-3	TRBV7-9	CASSFGGLPTDTQYF
TRBJ2-5	TRBV5-1	CASRFLAEETQYF
TRBJ2-3	TRBV5-6	CASSAGGDTQYF
TRBJ2-3	TRBV7-9	CASSRDRGDTQYF
TRBJ2-3	TRBV9	CASSVSLGLSTDTQYF
TRBJ1-5	TRBV7-2	CASSPRVVGPQHF
TRBJ2-7	TRBV27	CASSLSRAIPNEQYF
TRBJ2-5	TRBV5-6	CASSFGVQETQYF
TRBJ2-7	TRBV12-3/TRBV12-4	CASSNTQGEQYF
TRBJ2-2	TRBV6-4	CASSDSTSLDTGELFF
TRBJ1-2	TRBV13	CASSPKGQGAGGYTF
TRBJ2-3	TRBV10-3	CAISRQTPPGTDTQYF
TRBJ2-3	TRBV7-3	CASSLSPTAPSPDTQYF
TRBJ2-7	TRBV3-1/TRBV3-2	CASSLGPSTYEQYF
TRBJ1-6	TRBV2	CASRPRRVDNSPLHF
TRBJ2-7	TRBV18	CASSPLPSGRYEQYF
TRBJ1-4	TRBV5-1	CASSPGGEVGEKLFF
TRBJ2-3	TRBV5-4	CASSRDGGVRDTQYF
TRBJ1-2	TRBV12-3/TRBV12-4	CASSLTPRGGYTF
TRBJ2-6	TRBV9	CASSLPAGTATPGANVLTF
TRBJ1-2	TRBV6-5	CASSYSSAGADYGYTF
TRBJ2-1	TRBV11-2	CASRPGQTYNEQFF
TRBJ2-3	TRBV5-1	CASGLSGLQDTQYF
TRBJ1-5	TRBV3-1/TRBV3-2	CASSKDSLNQPQHF
TRBJ1-2	TRBV30	CAWRASDKDGYTF
TRBJ1-2	TRBV5-4	CASSPPGERYGYTF
TRBJ2-1	TRBV7-2	CASSLGLARNNEQFF
TRBJ2-3	TRBV5-1	CASSPAFSTDTQYF
TRBJ2-3	TRBV9	CASSAQSATGDTQYF
TRBJ1-2	TRBV4-3	CASSQGVSTSDSHGYTF
TRBJ1-1	TRBV5-6	CASSYEPQGANTEAFF
TRBJ1-1	TRBV10-3	CAISELIGGRTEAFF
TRBJ2-7	TRBV6-1	CASSETPGQGTNEQYF
TRBJ1-6	TRBV15	CATSRSRGQANSPLHF
TRBJ2-2	TRBV9	CASSVGAGGGRRYTGELFF
TRBJ1-6	TRBV7-2	CASSINRDSPLHF
TRBJ2-7	TRBV6-2/TRBV6-3	CASSYWGDGSGEQYF
TRBJ1-1	TRBV9	CASSVGRPGDTEAFF
TRBJ2-3	TRBV24-1	CATSGVAGGTDTQYF
TRBJ1-1	TRBV5-1	CASSLANRATEAFF
TRBJ2-7	TRBV2	CASSERGALAGAGEQYF
TRBJ1-5	TRBV6-1	CASSEIQYSNQPQHF
TRBJ2-7	TRBV7-8	CASSTGDRGDHEQYF
TRBJ1-3	TRBV7-9	CASSFPRVSSRIYF
TRBJ1-6	TRBV30	CAGATGDNSPLHF
TRBJ2-1	TRBV10-3	CAISSGGFAYNEQFF
TRBJ2-5	TRBV6-1	CASSEGRGQETQYF